Listed below are T cell receptor beta chains from one sample, sequenced in a study of shared clonotypes between healthy human individuals. Repertoires were generated with immunoSEQ multiplex PCR, while TCRdb's copy carries only in-frame clones and drops some. The sample consists of over a million clones, 95% to 99% of them appearing once. The source material was naive CD4+ T cells sorted from blood. The receptors come from a man aged 25 to 40 in good health. The CDR3 runs from the conserved cysteine through the conserved F or W. The D gene is left open where the match is weak. Expanded clones get a size class; other rows say once, few or many, or leave the size out.

CDR3 protein: CASSPPGGWADTQYF; CDR3 DNA: TGTGCCAGCAGTCCGCCGGGAGGATGGGCAGATACGCAGTATTTT; CDR3 length: 15; J gene: TRBJ2-3; V gene: TRBV28; clone size: once; D gene: TRBD2
CDR3 protein: CASSVHSVLNTGELFF; CDR3 DNA: TGCGCCAGTAGCGTTCATTCGGTTCTGAACACCGGGGAGCTGTTTTTT; CDR3 length: 16; J gene: TRBJ2-2; V gene: TRBV4-3; clone size: NA; D gene: NA
CDR3 protein: CASSYRQGSTEAFF; CDR3 DNA: TGCGCCAGCAGTTACAGACAGGGCAGCACTGAAGCTTTCTTT; CDR3 length: 14; J gene: TRBJ1-1; V gene: TRBV4-3; clone size: NA; D gene: TRBD1
CDR3 protein: CAWTREAPSTDTQYF; CDR3 DNA: TGTGCCTGGACCAGGGAGGCACCTAGCACAGATACGCAGTATTTT; CDR3 length: 15; J gene: TRBJ2-3; V gene: TRBV30; clone size: once; D gene: NA
CDR3 protein: CASSLRASYNEQFF; CDR3 DNA: TGCGCCAGCAGCTTGCGAGCTTCCTACAATGAGCAGTTCTTC; CDR3 length: 14; J gene: TRBJ2-1; V gene: TRBV5-1; clone size: NA; D gene: NA
CDR3 protein: CATLTGVGGPGELFF; CDR3 DNA: TGTGCCACCCTTACAGGGGTCGGAGGTCCCGGGGAGCTGTTTTTT; CDR3 length: 15; J gene: TRBJ2-2; V gene: TRBV10-3; clone size: many; D gene: TRBD1
CDR3 protein: CASSEGRVEQYF; CDR3 DNA: TGTGCCAGCAGCGAGGGGCGGGTCGAGCAGTACTTC; CDR3 length: 12; J gene: TRBJ2-7; V gene: TRBV2; clone size: NA; D gene: NA
CDR3 protein: CASSPPFQTDTQYF; CDR3 DNA: TGTGCCAGCTCACCACCTTTCCAGACAGATACGCAGTATTTT; CDR3 length: 14; J gene: TRBJ2-3; V gene: TRBV18; clone size: NA; D gene: NA
CDR3 protein: CASRPGTTSYEQYF; CDR3 DNA: TGCGCCAGCAGGCCCGGGACTACCTCCTACGAGCAGTACTTC; CDR3 length: 14; J gene: TRBJ2-7; V gene: TRBV5-1; clone size: NA; D gene: TRBD2
CDR3 protein: CASSDNGMGGSITGELFF; CDR3 DNA: TGCGCCAGCAGTGATAATGGAATGGGAGGCTCGATCACCGGGGAGCTGTTTTTT; CDR3 length: 18; J gene: TRBJ2-2; V gene: TRBV10-1; clone size: NA; D gene: NA
CDR3 protein: CASKLAGGPGSNTGELFF; CDR3 DNA: TGTGCCAGCAAATTAGCGGGAGGGCCAGGGTCGAACACCGGGGAGCTGTTTTTT; CDR3 length: 18; J gene: TRBJ2-2; V gene: TRBV2; clone size: NA; D gene: TRBD2
CDR3 protein: CASRTGGDPYEQYF; CDR3 DNA: TGTGCCAGCAGAACAGGGGGCGATCCCTACGAGCAGTACTTC; CDR3 length: 14; J gene: TRBJ2-7; V gene: TRBV14; clone size: NA; D gene: TRBD1
CDR3 protein: CASSYSKASKNYGYTF; CDR3 DNA: TGTGCCAGCAGTTACTCGAAGGCCAGCAAGAACTATGGCTACACCTTC; CDR3 length: 16; J gene: TRBJ1-2; V gene: TRBV6-5; clone size: NA; D gene: NA
CDR3 protein: CAWTLGGTEKLFF; CDR3 DNA: TGTGCCTGGACCCTAGGGGGAACCGAAAAACTGTTTTTT; CDR3 length: 13; J gene: TRBJ1-4; V gene: TRBV30; clone size: NA; D gene: NA
CDR3 protein: CASSFSVWGTGELFF; CDR3 DNA: TGTGCCAGCAGCTTCTCGGTGTGGGGCACCGGGGAGCTGTTTTTT; CDR3 length: 15; J gene: TRBJ2-2; V gene: TRBV7-2; clone size: NA; D gene: NA
CDR3 protein: CASSRQGNTEAFF; CDR3 DNA: TGTGCCAGCAGCCGTCAGGGGAACACTGAAGCTTTCTTT; CDR3 length: 13; J gene: TRBJ1-1; V gene: TRBV25-1; clone size: once; D gene: NA